Reported below is one T cell receptor beta chain. The antigen is undetermined. Primers: 60 Vbeta forward and 13 Jbeta reverse. This table comes from immunoSEQ multiplex PCR, and its TCRdb copy is limited to in-frame clones, with some not included. Of about 200,000 clones detected, 65% to 85% appear once; the ten largest clones hold 2.9%. The CDR3 sequence is 13 residues long. Trimming removed 0 bases from V and 8 bases from J, with 13 bases in between. Germline V gene lookup returns CDR1 GTSNPN and CDR2 SVGIG (reference sequence). The data belong to a study of cytomegalovirus exposure and HLA in healthy donors. Whole-study findings and limits: Earlier analysis looked at TCR beta V segments, and most were productive about 87% or about 30% of the time. Analysis was carried out at a later point, and it linked a missense DCLRE1C variant to TCR beta V- and J-gene trimming. Analyses of presence/absence relied on an assumption of roughly uniform sequencing depth across donors.

This chain links TRBV30 with TRBJ1-2, with D perhaps matching TRBD1 (6 bases). The TCR comes from a woman aged 25 to 45 in good health and CMV-seronegative. Input material: PBMCs. CDR3 nucleotide sequence: TGTGCCTGGAGTGTACAGGGAGTTGGCGGCTACACCTTC. Translating it yields CAWSVQGVGGYTF. The whole variable domain, filled in from reference TRBV30 and TRBJ1-2, reads SQTIHQWPATLVQPVGSPLSLECTVEGTSNPNLYWYRQAAGRGLQLLFYSVGIGQISSEVPQNLSASRPQDRQFILSSKKLLLSDSGFYLCAWSVQGVGGYTFGSGTRLTVV.